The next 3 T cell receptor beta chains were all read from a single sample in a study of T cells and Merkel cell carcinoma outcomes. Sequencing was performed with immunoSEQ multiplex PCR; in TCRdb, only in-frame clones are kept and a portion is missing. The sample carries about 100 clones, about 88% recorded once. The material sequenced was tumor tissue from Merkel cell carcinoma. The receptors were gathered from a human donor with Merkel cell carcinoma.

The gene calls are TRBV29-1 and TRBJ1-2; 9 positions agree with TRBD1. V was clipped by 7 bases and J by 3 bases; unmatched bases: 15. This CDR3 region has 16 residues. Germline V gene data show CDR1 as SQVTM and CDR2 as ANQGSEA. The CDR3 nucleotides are TGCAGCGCGAAGGGACAGGGAGGGCACGGCGACTATGGCTACACCTTC. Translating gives CSAKGQGGHGDYGYTF.

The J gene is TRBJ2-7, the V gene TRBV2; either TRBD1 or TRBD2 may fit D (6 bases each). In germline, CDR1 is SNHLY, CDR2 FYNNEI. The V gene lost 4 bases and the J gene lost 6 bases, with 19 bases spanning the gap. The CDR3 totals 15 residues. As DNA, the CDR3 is TGTGCCAGCAGTGCCGCCAAGGGGGGCTCGGCCGAGCAGTACTTC. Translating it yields CASSAAKGGSAEQYF.

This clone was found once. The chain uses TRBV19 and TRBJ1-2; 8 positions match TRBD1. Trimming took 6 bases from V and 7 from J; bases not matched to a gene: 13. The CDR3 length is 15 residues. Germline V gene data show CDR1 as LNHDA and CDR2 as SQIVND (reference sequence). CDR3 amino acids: CASSPFGQGHSGYTF. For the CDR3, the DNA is TGTGCCAGTAGCCCTTTTGGACAGGGCCACTCTGGCTACACCTTC.